One and the same sample provided the 16 T cell receptor beta chains below, sequenced in a study of a mutant IDH1 vaccine in newly diagnosed glioma. Stated time point: baseline, week 1 (first vaccination visit). Regarding treatment: pre-vaccination baseline after standard-of-care therapy. Some clones are missing from TCRdb's copy, which holds only in-frame ones; the method was immunoSEQ multiplex PCR. Of 98,000 or so clones listed, about 90% are singletons. The sequenced sample was PBMCs, obtained from a glioma patient treated with radiotherapy, temozolomide or both. These receptors were collected from a woman aged 45-65 years with glioma.

The chain links TRBV6-5 to TRBJ2-5; D assignment may be TRBD1 or TRBD2 (5 bases each). Between the trimmed V and J ends, which lost 0 bases and 7 bases, there was a span of 12 bases. This CDR3 contains 14 residues. The germline gives CDR1 MNHEY, CDR2 SVGAGI. The CDR3 reads CASSYSEGLLTQYF. CDR3 DNA sequence: TGTGCCAGCAGTTACTCCGAGGGGTTGCTGACCCAGTACTTC.

The rearrangement links TRBV5-4 to TRBJ2-1; 10 nucleotides line up with TRBD2. CDR3 length: 16 amino acids. Germline-derived CDR1 and CDR2 are SGHNT and YYREEE (reference sequence). With V trimmed by 3 bases and J by 5 bases, 8 bases remained unmatched. The CDR3, as DNA: TGTGCCAGCAGCTCCCCGGGACTAGCGAGCCACAATGAGCAGTTCTTC. Translation gives CASSSPGLASHNEQFF.

This clone was seen just once. The J gene is TRBJ2-1, the V gene TRBV19; no firm D call. V was cut by 1 base and J by 10 bases, with 8 bases left in between. Germline assignment: CDR1 LNHDA and CDR2 SQIVND (reference sequence). The CDR3 is 12 residues long. The CDR3 nucleotides are TGTGCCAGTAGTATAGGAGCGCAAGAGCAGTTCTTC. Encoded protein: CASSIGAQEQFF. Supplemented by reference TRBV19 and TRBJ2-1, the full variable domain reads DGGITQSPKYLFRKEGQNVTLSCEQNLNHDAMYWYRQDPGQGLRLIYYSQIVNDFQKGDIAEGYSVSREKKESFPLTVTSAQKNPTAFYLCASSIGAQEQFFGPGTRLTVL.

The chain combines TRBV18 with TRBJ1-4, with 8 nucleotides matching TRBD1. The CDR3 runs to 14 residues. V dropped 5 bases and J dropped 7; count of bases not matched to a gene: 6. Germline CDR1 KGHSH, CDR2 LQKENI. CDR3 nucleotide sequence: TGTGCCAGCTCATCCGGACAGGGAGTTGAAAAACTGTTTTTT. Translation gives CASSSGQGVEKLFF.

The rearrangement uses TRBV10-3 and TRBJ2-2; 14 bases are a match to TRBD2. Germline CDR1 and CDR2: ENHRY and SYGVKD. The CDR3 totals 16 residues. V gave up 7 bases and J gave up 1 base; unmatched junction bases: 2. CDR3 loop: CAIKGTSGGNTGELFF. CDR3 DNA: TGTGCCATCAAAGGGACTAGCGGGGGGAACACCGGGGAGCTGTTTTTT.

The chain employs TRBV10-3 and TRBJ2-5; no clear D gene. V dropped 9 bases and J dropped 4 bases, with 9 bases sitting between them. This CDR3 spans 11 amino acids. Germline V gene data show CDR1 as ENHRY and CDR2 as SYGVKD. In DNA form, the CDR3 reads TGTGCCATTGCAGTCGCAGAGACCCAGTACTTC. Its protein product is CAIAVAETQYF.

This clone was detected a few times. The CDR3 loop reads CASSYRLGKAEAFF. CDR3 nucleotides: TGTGCCAGCAGTTATCGGCTCGGGAAGGCTGAAGCTTTCTTT. The gene calls are TRBV27 and TRBJ1-1; D gene unclear. Germline loops: CDR1 MNHEY, CDR2 SMNVEV (reference sequence). The V end lost 4 bases, the J end lost 6 bases, and 15 bases lay between the germline ends. The CDR3 has 14 residues.

The CDR3 DNA sequence: TGTGCCAGCAGCGTAGAACCGACCTATGGCTACACCTTC. Residues: CASSVEPTYGYTF. The V gene is TRBV9, the J gene TRBJ1-2; D remains unclear. Germline V CDR1 and CDR2: SGDLS, YYNGEE. Trimming removed 0 bases from V and 4 bases from J, with 7 bases in between. The CDR3 contains 13 residues.

V gene TRBV6-4 combines with J gene TRBJ1-5; 7 bases align to TRBD1. The CDR3 spans 16 residues. Trimming took 0 bases from V and 0 from J; bases not matched to a gene: 2. CDR1 and CDR2 from the germline V gene are MRHNA and SNTAGT. CDR3 sequence: CASSDSGGDSNQPQHF. The CDR3 bases are TGTGCCAGCAGTGACTCAGGGGGCGATAGCAATCAGCCCCAGCATTTT.

V usage is TRBV27 and J usage is TRBJ2-5; 14 positions agree with TRBD2. This CDR3 spans 17 amino acids. Germline trimming cut 6 bases from V and 2 bases from J; bases unmatched to any gene: 8. CDR1 and CDR2 from the germline V gene are MNHEY and SMNVEV (reference sequence). CDR3 amino acids: CASSPGTSGSGQETQYF. As DNA, the CDR3 is TGTGCCAGCAGCCCCGGGACTAGCGGGAGTGGTCAAGAGACCCAGTACTTC.

This clone was picked up a small number of times. The chain has TRBV6-5 and TRBJ1-1, with 7 bases fitting TRBD1. The CDR3 spans 13 residues. J lost 4 bases, V lost 6 bases, and 5 bases had no gene match. The germline V gene encodes CDR1 MNHEY and CDR2 SVGAGI. The CDR3 nucleotides read TGTGCCAGCAGCACAGGGGTGCGCACTGAAGCTTTCTTT. The encoded protein is CASSTGVRTEAFF.

This CDR3 is CASSYSTGQRTYEQYF. CDR3 nucleotide sequence: TGTGCCAGCAGTTACTCAACGGGGCAGAGAACCTACGAGCAGTACTTC. The J gene is TRBJ2-5, the V gene TRBV6-5; D assignment may be TRBD1 or TRBD2 (5 bases each). With the DNA end fitting TRBJ2-7 better, the J assignment may be wrong. The length of the CDR3 is 16 residues. Germline values: CDR1 MNHEY, CDR2 SVGAGI.

V is TRBV7-9 and J is TRBJ1-1; D gene uncertain. This CDR3 region has 16 residues. Trimming took 5 bases from V and 1 from J, leaving 17 bases between them. Germline loops: CDR1 SEHNR, CDR2 FQNEAQ (reference sequence). The CDR3 reads CASSPRQGSRNTEAFF. The CDR3 DNA reads TGTGCCAGCAGCCCCCGGCAAGGGTCGAGGAACACTGAAGCTTTCTTT.

The rearrangement uses TRBV10-3 and TRBJ1-2; 7 bases map to TRBD1. Per germline, CDR1 ENHRY and CDR2 SYGVKD. This CDR3 has 14 residues. With 4 bases clipped from V and 0 bases from J, the junction kept 2 bases outside the gene matches. Here the CDR3 reads CAISVRGTNYGYTF. The CDR3 nucleotides are TGTGCCATCAGTGTCAGGGGGACTAACTATGGCTACACCTTC.

This rearrangement joins TRBV9 to TRBJ2-3; TRBD2 agrees at 11 bases. The V and J ends lost 3 bases and 0 bases, in that order; junction bases with no gene match: 3. Germline lookup yields CDR1 SGDLS and CDR2 YYNGEE. The CDR3 contains 16 residues. CDR3 amino acids: CASSGSGRASTDTQYF. The CDR3 DNA is TGTGCCAGCAGCGGTAGCGGGAGGGCAAGCACAGATACGCAGTATTTT.

This clone was counted a single time. The chain employs TRBV27 and TRBJ2-7; D is possibly TRBD1 or TRBD2 (5 bases each). The V end was cut by 3 bases, the J end by 6 bases, with 18 bases between. The germline V gene has CDR1 MNHEY and CDR2 SMNVEV (reference sequence). CDR3 length: 15 residues. CDR3 sequence reads: CASSLSGTPYSEQYF. The CDR3 DNA reads TGTGCCAGCAGTTTGTCCGGGACCCCTTATAGCGAGCAGTACTTC.